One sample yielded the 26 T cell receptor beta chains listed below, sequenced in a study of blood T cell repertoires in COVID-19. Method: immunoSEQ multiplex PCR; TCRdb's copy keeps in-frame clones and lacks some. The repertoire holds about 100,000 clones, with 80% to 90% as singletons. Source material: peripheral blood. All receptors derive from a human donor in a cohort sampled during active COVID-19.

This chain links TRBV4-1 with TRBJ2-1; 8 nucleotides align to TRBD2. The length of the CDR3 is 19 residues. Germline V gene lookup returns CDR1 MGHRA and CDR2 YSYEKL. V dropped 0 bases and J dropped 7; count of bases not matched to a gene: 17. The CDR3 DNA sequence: TGCGCCAGCAGCCAAGACTCGGGCCTAGCGGCGGGGGGAGGGAATGAGCAGTTCTTC. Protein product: CASSQDSGLAAGGGNEQFF.

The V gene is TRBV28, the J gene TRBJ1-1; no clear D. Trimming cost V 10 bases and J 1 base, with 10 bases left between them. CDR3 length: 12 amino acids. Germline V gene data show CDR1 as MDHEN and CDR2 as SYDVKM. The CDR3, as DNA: TGTGCCACCACGAGGGCGAACACTGAAGCTTTCTTT. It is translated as CATTRANTEAFF.

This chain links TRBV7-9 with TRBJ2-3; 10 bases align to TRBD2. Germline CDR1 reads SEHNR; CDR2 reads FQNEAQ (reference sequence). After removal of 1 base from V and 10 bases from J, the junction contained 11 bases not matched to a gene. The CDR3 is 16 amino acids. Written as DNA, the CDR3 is TGTGCCAGCAGCTTAGAGGCTAGCGGGAGTGGTTTTGCGCAGTATTTT. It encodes CASSLEASGSGFAQYF.

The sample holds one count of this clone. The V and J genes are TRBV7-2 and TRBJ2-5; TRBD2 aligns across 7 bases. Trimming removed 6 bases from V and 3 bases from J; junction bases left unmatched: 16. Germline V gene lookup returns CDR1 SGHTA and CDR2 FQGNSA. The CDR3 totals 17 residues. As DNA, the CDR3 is TGTGCCAGCAGTTTTAGGACTAGTAGAGGAAAGAAAGAGACCCAGTACTTC. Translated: CASSFRTSRGKKETQYF.

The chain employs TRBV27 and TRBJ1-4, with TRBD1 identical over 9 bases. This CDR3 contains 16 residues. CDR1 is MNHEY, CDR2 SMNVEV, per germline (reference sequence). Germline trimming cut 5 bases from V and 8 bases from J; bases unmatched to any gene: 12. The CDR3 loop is CASSPHSGTGPEKLFF. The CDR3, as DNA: TGTGCCAGCAGTCCCCATTCCGGGACAGGGCCGGAAAAACTGTTTTTT.

The DNA of the CDR3 is TGTGCCAGCAGTTACCGAGACAGGGGTGACACCATATATTTT. It translates to CASSYRDRGDTIYF. The gene calls are TRBV6-5 and TRBJ1-3; TRBD1 matches at 8 bases. This CDR3 has 14 residues. CDR1 is MNHEY, CDR2 SVGAGI, per germline. V was pared by 2 bases and J by 8 bases, with 5 bases of the junction left unmatched.

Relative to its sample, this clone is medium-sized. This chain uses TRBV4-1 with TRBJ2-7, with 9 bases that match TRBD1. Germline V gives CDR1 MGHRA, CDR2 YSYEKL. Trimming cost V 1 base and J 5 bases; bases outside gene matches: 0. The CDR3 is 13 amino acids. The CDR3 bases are TGCGCCAGCAGCCAAGGGACAGGGGACGAGCAGTACTTC. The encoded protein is CASSQGTGDEQYF.

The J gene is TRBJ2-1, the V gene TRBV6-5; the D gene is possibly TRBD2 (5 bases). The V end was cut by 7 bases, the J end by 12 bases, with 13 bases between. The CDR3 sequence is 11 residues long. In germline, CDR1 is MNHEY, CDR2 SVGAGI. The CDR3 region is CASTLDYGQFF. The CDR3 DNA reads TGTGCCAGCACCCTCGACTACGGGCAGTTCTTC.

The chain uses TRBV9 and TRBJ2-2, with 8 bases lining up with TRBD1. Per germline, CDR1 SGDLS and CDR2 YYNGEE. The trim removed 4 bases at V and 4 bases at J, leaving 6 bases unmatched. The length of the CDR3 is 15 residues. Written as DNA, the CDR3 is TGTGCCAGCAGCCCTCAGGGGGCGGGCACCGGGGAGCTGTTTTTT. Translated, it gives CASSPQGAGTGELFF.

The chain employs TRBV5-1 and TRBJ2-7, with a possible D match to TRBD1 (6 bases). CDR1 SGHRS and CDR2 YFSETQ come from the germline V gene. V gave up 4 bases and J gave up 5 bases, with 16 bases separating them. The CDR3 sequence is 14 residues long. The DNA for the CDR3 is TGCGCCAGCAGCACACAGGGATTCGTTGACGAGCAGTACTTC. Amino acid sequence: CASSTQGFVDEQYF.

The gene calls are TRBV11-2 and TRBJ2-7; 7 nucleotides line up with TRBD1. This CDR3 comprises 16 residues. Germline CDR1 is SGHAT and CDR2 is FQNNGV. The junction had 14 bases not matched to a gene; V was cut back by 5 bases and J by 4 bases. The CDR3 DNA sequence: TGTGCCAGCAGCCCCTGGGACAGCCCCCTGGGTTACGAGCAGTACTTC. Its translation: CASSPWDSPLGYEQYF.

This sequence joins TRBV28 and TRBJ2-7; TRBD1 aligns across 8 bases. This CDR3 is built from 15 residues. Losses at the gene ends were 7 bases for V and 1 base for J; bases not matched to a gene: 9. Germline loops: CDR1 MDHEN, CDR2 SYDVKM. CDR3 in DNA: TGTGCCAGCATTCAATCCGGGACAGGATCCTACGAGCAGTACTTC. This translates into CASIQSGTGSYEQYF.

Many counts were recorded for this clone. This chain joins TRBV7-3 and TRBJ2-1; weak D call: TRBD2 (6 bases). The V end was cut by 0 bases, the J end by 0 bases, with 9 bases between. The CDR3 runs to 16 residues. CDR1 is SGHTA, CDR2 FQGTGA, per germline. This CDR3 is CASSLTGLRSYNEQFF. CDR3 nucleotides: TGTGCCAGCAGCTTAACAGGACTACGCTCCTACAATGAGCAGTTCTTC.

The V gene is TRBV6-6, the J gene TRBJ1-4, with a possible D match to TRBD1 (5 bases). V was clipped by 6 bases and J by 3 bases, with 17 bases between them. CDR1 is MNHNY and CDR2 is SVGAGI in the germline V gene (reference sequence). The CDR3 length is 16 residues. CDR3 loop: CASSTSGGGPNEKLFF. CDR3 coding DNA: TGTGCCAGCAGCACCTCCGGGGGGGGACCTAATGAAAAACTGTTTTTT.

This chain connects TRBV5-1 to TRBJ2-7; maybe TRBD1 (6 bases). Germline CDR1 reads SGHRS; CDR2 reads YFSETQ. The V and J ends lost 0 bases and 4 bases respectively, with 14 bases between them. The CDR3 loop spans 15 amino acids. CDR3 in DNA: TGCGCCAGCAGCTTGGTGACAGGTCGGTCGTACGAGCAGTACTTC. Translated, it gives CASSLVTGRSYEQYF.

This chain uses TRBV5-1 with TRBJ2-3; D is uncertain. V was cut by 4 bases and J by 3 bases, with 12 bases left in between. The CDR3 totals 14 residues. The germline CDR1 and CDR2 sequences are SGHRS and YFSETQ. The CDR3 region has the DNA TGCGCCAGCAGCCAGGCCGATCTTACAGATACGCAGTATTTT. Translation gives CASSQADLTDTQYF.

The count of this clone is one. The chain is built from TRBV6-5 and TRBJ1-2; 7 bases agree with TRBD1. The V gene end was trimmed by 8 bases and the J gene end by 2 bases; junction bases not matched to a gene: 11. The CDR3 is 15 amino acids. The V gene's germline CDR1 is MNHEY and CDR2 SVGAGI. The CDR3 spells CASLFTDRANYGYTF. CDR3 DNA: TGTGCCAGCCTCTTTACCGACAGGGCGAACTATGGCTACACCTTC.

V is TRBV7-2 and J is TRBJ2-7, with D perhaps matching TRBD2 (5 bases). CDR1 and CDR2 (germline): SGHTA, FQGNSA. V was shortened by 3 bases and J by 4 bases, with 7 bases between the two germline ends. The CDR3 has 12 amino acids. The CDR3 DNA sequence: TGTGCCAGCAGCTTGAGCGGTTACGAGCAGTACTTC. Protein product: CASSLSGYEQYF.

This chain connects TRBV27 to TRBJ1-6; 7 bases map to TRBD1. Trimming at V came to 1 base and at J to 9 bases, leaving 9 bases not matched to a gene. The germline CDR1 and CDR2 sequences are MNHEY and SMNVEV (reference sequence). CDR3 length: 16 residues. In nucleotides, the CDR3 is TGTGCCAGCAGTTTATTCCGACAGGGAAAGGGTTCACCCCTCCACTTT. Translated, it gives CASSLFRQGKGSPLHF.

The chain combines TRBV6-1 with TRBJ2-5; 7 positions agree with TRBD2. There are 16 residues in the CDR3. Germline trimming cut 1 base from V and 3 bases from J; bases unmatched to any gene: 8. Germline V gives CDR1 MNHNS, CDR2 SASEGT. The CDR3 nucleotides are TGTGCCAGCAGTGAAGAGGGGAGGGGATACGAAGAGACCCAGTACTTC. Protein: CASSEEGRGYEETQYF.

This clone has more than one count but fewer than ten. In DNA, the CDR3 is TGTGCCAGCAGCGTGGTAGGCAGGGGCGGGGAGACCCAGTACTTC. This translates into CASSVVGRGGETQYF. The genes are TRBV9 and TRBJ2-5, with D possibly TRBD1 on 6 matching bases. The V end lost 2 bases, the J end lost 5 bases, and 16 bases lay between the germline ends. CDR1 and CDR2 from the germline V gene are SGDLS and YYNGEE. This CDR3 has 15 residues.

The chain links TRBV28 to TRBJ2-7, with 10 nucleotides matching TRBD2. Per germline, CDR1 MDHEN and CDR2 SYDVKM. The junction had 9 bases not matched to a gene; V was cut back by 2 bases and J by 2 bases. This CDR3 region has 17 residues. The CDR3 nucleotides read TGTGCCAGCAGTTTAACCGCTAGCGGGAGAATACCCTACGAGCAGTACTTC. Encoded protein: CASSLTASGRIPYEQYF.

The CDR3 loop is CAYRDSKKETQYF. CDR3 coding DNA: TGTGCCTACCGGGACAGCAAAAAAGAGACCCAGTACTTC. The chain links TRBV6-5 to TRBJ2-5; 7 bases agree with TRBD1. The ends lost 11 bases at V and 3 bases at J; junction bases unmatched: 9. There are 13 residues in the CDR3. The germline gives CDR1 MNHEY, CDR2 SVGAGI.

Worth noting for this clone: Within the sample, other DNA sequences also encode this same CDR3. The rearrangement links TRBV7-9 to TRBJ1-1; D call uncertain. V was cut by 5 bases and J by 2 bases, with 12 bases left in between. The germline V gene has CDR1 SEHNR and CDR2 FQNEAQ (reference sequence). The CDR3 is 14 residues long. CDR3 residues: CASSLEGANTEAFF. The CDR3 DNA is TGTGCCAGCAGCCTAGAGGGAGCAAACACTGAAGCTTTCTTT.

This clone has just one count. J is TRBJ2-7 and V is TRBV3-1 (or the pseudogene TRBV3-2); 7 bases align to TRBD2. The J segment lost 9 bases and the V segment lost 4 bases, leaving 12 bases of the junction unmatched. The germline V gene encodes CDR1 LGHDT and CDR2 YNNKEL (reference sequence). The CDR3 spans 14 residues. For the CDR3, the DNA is TGTGCCAGCAGCCCCCGGGAGGTGAGGTTGGGGCAGTACTTC. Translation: CASSPREVRLGQYF.

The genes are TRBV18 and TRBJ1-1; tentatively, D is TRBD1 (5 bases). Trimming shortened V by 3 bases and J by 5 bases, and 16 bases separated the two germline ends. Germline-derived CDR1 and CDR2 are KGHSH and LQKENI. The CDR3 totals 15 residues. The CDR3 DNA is TGTGCCAGCTCACCTGGGCAGGGAGGGTATACTGAAGCTTTCTTT. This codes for CASSPGQGGYTEAFF.